This T cell receptor beta chain was captured in a study of cytomegalovirus exposure and HLA in healthy donors. Looking at the study overall: Approximately 200 million T cells yielded over 90 million unique TCR beta sequences in earlier analysis.

Germline CDR1 MDHEN, CDR2 SYDVKM. The CDR3 contains 13 residues. V was clipped by 5 bases and J by 5 bases, with 12 bases between them. It was with 60 Vbeta and 13 Jbeta primers that the PCR ran. TCRdb's table, derived via immunoSEQ multiplex PCR, lists solely in-frame clones and lacks some. The sample records 150,000 to 180,000 clones, about 74% being singletons. Sequenced: PBMCs. The chain carries TRBV28 and TRBJ1-1; tentatively, D is TRBD1 (6 bases). This clonotype was obtained from a woman in her 40s in good health and CMV-seronegative. The CDR3 DNA reads as TGTGCCAGCAGTGTTCCTACAGGGACTGAAGCTTTCTTT. It yields the protein CASSVPTGTEAFF.